These 26 T cell receptor beta chains originate from one sample sequenced in a study of T cell changes during pregnancy in multiple sclerosis. Profiling relied on immunoSEQ multiplex PCR, and the TCRdb table lists in-frame clones only, not all of them. The data show approximately 83,000 clones, 90% to 95% seen once. This specimen consisted of peripheral blood, obtained in the first trimester of pregnancy. The receptor source for this set is a female donor with multiple sclerosis, enrolled in a pregnancy study.

The V gene is TRBV10-1, the J gene TRBJ2-3; D not certain. Trimming removed 4 bases at V and 0 bases at J, with 11 bases between. From germline, CDR1 is WNHNN and CDR2 SYGVQD (reference sequence). This CDR3 region has 15 residues. In nucleotides, the CDR3 is TGCGCCAGCAGTGCTAAAGCCCCCAGCACAGATACGCAGTATTTT. Amino acids: CASSAKAPSTDTQYF.

This clone was seen more than once but under ten times. V gene TRBV5-6 combines with J gene TRBJ1-6; TRBD1 matches 7 bases. Trimming cost V 4 bases and J 13 bases; bases outside gene matches: 11. Germline V gene data show CDR1 as SGHDT and CDR2 as YYEEEE. CDR3 length: 14 residues. The CDR3 region has the DNA TGTGCCAGCAGCATGACAGGGACGGGCGTCCCCCTCCACTTT. As protein: CASSMTGTGVPLHF.

This chain joins TRBV11-2 and TRBJ1-1; tentative D call: TRBD1 (5 bases). V lost 4 bases and J lost 6, with 15 bases in between. Germline assignment: CDR1 SGHAT and CDR2 FQNNGV. This CDR3 region has 14 residues. The CDR3 DNA follows: TGTGCCAGCAGCTGGGGACTAAGGGATTCTGAAGCTTTCTTT. It encodes CASSWGLRDSEAFF.

The V call is TRBV18, the J call TRBJ2-7; the match to TRBD2 covers 7 bases. Germline V CDR1 and CDR2: KGHSH, LQKENI. After removal of 6 bases from V and 2 bases from J, the junction contained 10 bases not matched to a gene. This CDR3 is 15 amino acids long. CDR3 residues: CASSPGGGTTYEQYF. In DNA, the CDR3 is TGTGCCAGCTCGCCGGGGGGTGGGACCACCTACGAGCAGTACTTC. Looking up the rest from reference TRBV18 and TRBJ2-7 gives the full variable domain: NAGVMQNPRHLVRRRGQEARLRCSPMKGHSHVYWYRQLPEEGLKFMVYLQKENIIDESGMPKERFSAEFPKEGPSILRIQQVVRGDSAAYFCASSPGGGTTYEQYFGPGTRLTVT.

V usage is TRBV4-1 and J usage is TRBJ1-5; the D is unclear. Germline CDR1 is MGHRA and CDR2 is YSYEKL. This CDR3 contains 15 residues. Between the trimmed V and J ends, which lost 2 bases and 9 bases, there was a span of 17 bases. The CDR3 DNA is TGCGCCAGCAGCCAAAATGCGGATCTCCAATGGCCCCAGCATTTT. Encoded protein: CASSQNADLQWPQHF.

V gene TRBV12-5 combines with J gene TRBJ1-2; 7 bases are a match to TRBD1. Germline-derived CDR1 and CDR2 are LGHNT and FRNRAP. With 0 bases clipped from V and 3 bases from J, the junction kept 7 bases outside the gene matches. The CDR3 has 16 amino acids. As DNA, the CDR3 is TGTGCTAGTGGTTTGGTCCAAGGGGGCGCGGACTATGGCTACACCTTC. Protein sequence: CASGLVQGGADYGYTF. Full variable domain (rest looked up from reference TRBV12-5 and TRBJ1-2): DARVTQTPRHKVTEMGQEVTMRCQPILGHNTVFWYRQTMMQGLELLAYFRNRAPLDDSGMPKDRFSAEMPDATLATLKIQPSEPRDSAVYFCASGLVQGGADYGYTFGSGTRLTVV.

This chain links TRBV6-6 with TRBJ1-2; 7 bases match TRBD1. The trim removed 6 bases at V and 2 bases at J, leaving 3 bases unmatched. Germline V gene data show CDR1 as MNHNY and CDR2 as SVGAGI (reference sequence). The CDR3 is 13 residues long. The chain's CDR3 is CASRPGQNYGYTF. The CDR3 region has the DNA TGTGCCAGCAGGCCGGGACAGAACTATGGCTACACCTTC.

The chain recombines TRBV9 with TRBJ1-3, with 7 nucleotides matching TRBD1. This CDR3 comprises 15 residues. V lost 4 bases and J lost 1; bases outside the gene matches: 5. The germline gives CDR1 SGDLS, CDR2 YYNGEE. The DNA of the CDR3 is TGTGCCAGCAGCTCATCGGGACAGTCTGGAAACACCATATATTTT. It codes for CASSSSGQSGNTIYF.

V gene TRBV9 combines with J gene TRBJ2-2, with D tentatively TRBD1 (5 bases). The germline V and J ends were trimmed by 5 bases and 2 bases, with 13 bases remaining between them. Germline V gene data show CDR1 as SGDLS and CDR2 as YYNGEE. The CDR3 has 15 residues. The CDR3 here is CASSKGQANTGELFF. CDR3 in DNA: TGTGCCAGCAGTAAGGGGCAGGCTAACACCGGGGAGCTGTTTTTT. Looking up the rest from reference TRBV9 and TRBJ2-2 gives the full variable domain: DSGVTQTPKHLITATGQRVTLRCSPRSGDLSVYWYQQSLDQGLQFLIQYYNGEERAKGNILERFSAQQFPDLHSELNLSSLELGDSALYFCASSKGQANTGELFFGEGSRLTVL.

V usage is TRBV7-9 and J usage is TRBJ1-3, with TRBD1 matching over 7 bases. The V and J ends lost 3 bases and 4 bases, in that order; junction bases with no gene match: 9. Per germline, CDR1 SEHNR and CDR2 FQNEAQ (reference sequence). The CDR3 runs 16 residues. CDR3 nucleotides: TGTGCCAGCAGCTTCCGAGACAGGGAGGAAGGAAACACCATATATTTT. Its protein product is CASSFRDREEGNTIYF.

This clone was seen a handful of times. The rearrangement links TRBV19 to TRBJ1-3, with 8 bases aligning to TRBD1. Germline CDR1 LNHDA, CDR2 SQIVND (reference sequence). The V gene end was trimmed by 4 bases and the J gene end by 2 bases; junction bases not matched to a gene: 4. This CDR3 has 15 amino acids. CDR3 residues: CASSSQTGAGNTIYF. The CDR3 nucleotides read TGTGCCAGTAGTAGCCAGACAGGGGCTGGAAACACCATATATTTT.

As DNA, the CDR3 is TGTGCCAGCAGAGACAGGGGAAACACTGAAGCTTTCTTT. As protein: CASRDRGNTEAFF. V gene TRBV6-4 combines with J gene TRBJ1-1; 8 bases are shared with TRBD1. The CDR3 has 13 amino acids. Germline V gene data show CDR1 as MRHNA and CDR2 as SNTAGT. Trimming took 6 bases from V and 2 from J; bases not matched to a gene: 2.

The rearrangement uses TRBV4-2 and TRBJ2-2; 9 bases map to TRBD2. Germline assignment: CDR1 LGHNA and CDR2 YNFKEQ. Trimming cost V 1 base and J 4 bases; bases outside gene matches: 7. The CDR3 is made up of 17 amino acids. CDR3 sequence (DNA): TGTGCCAGCAGCCAAGGGGGGCTAGCGGGAAGCACCGGGGAGCTGTTTTTT. Encoded protein: CASSQGGLAGSTGELFF.

The table lists this clone with a count of one. This sequence joins TRBV7-3 and TRBJ1-5, with TRBD1 matching over 9 bases. The V segment lost 5 bases and the J segment 0 bases; nucleotides outside the gene matches: 11. The V gene's germline CDR1 is SGHTA and CDR2 FQGTGA. This CDR3 region has 18 residues. The DNA for the CDR3 is TGTGCCAGCAGCCCGTCCGGGACAGGGCCTTATAGCAATCAGCCCCAGCATTTT. It is translated as CASSPSGTGPYSNQPQHF.

The chain links TRBV5-1 to TRBJ2-7; 7 bases match TRBD1. V was clipped by 4 bases and J by 6 bases; unmatched bases: 10. Germline CDR1 and CDR2: SGHRS and YFSETQ. CDR3 length equals 14 residues. CDR3 region: CASSLTRGLSEQYF. CDR3 in DNA: TGCGCCAGCAGCCTAACTAGGGGGCTCAGCGAGCAGTACTTC.

V is TRBV5-1 and J is TRBJ1-5; D gene uncertain. The CDR3 extends over 16 amino acids. Germline values: CDR1 SGHRS, CDR2 YFSETQ. Trimming left V 0 bases short and J 2 bases short, with 12 bases between. The CDR3 sequence is CASSLAATLCNQPQHF. CDR3 in DNA: TGCGCCAGCAGCTTGGCCGCGACTCTATGCAATCAGCCCCAGCATTTT.

The V call is TRBV18, the J call TRBJ2-1, with D possibly matching TRBD1 (6 bases). The CDR3 covers 16 residues. CDR1 is KGHSH and CDR2 is LQKENI in the germline V gene. The germline V and J ends were trimmed by 9 bases and 0 bases, with 18 bases remaining between them. CDR3 nucleotides: TGTGCCAGTCGCGGACAGCTTCTTTACTCCTACAATGAGCAGTTCTTC. This codes for CASRGQLLYSYNEQFF.

This clone was counted only a few times. The chain combines TRBV25-1 with TRBJ1-1, with D perhaps matching TRBD1 (5 bases). V lost 10 bases, J lost 9 bases, and 15 bases lay in between. CDR3 size: 11 residues. CDR1 is MGHDK and CDR2 is SYGVNS in the germline V gene. The CDR3 sequence: CATTDSLKAFF. The CDR3, as DNA: TGTGCCACCACCGACAGCCTCAAAGCTTTCTTT.

The rearrangement joins TRBV9 to TRBJ1-6, with TRBD1 matching 9 bases. V was clipped by 4 bases and J by 9 bases; unmatched bases: 8. Germline V gene data show CDR1 as SGDLS and CDR2 as YYNGEE. The CDR3 loop spans 15 amino acids. The CDR3 protein is CASSPPGQGSSPLHF. CDR3 coding DNA: TGTGCCAGCAGCCCCCCGGGACAGGGTAGTTCACCCCTCCACTTT.

CDR3 sequence reads: CASSYNRGQETQYF. The CDR3 DNA follows: TGTGCCAGCAGTTACAACAGGGGCCAAGAGACCCAGTACTTC. The rearrangement links TRBV6-5 to TRBJ2-5, with 7 bases lining up with TRBD1. The J segment lost 1 base and the V segment lost 2 bases, leaving 1 base of the junction unmatched. CDR1 is MNHEY and CDR2 is SVGAGI in the germline V gene. CDR3 length equals 14 residues.

The chain joins TRBV19 to TRBJ1-2; D is perhaps TRBD1 (6 bases). The CDR3 runs to 13 residues. V lost 6 bases, J lost 4 bases, and 12 bases lay in between. CDR1 and CDR2 (germline): LNHDA, SQIVND (reference sequence). The DNA of the CDR3 is TGTGCCAGTAGAGGGCTACAGGGCTATGGCTACACCTTC. It codes for CASRGLQGYGYTF.

This chain joins TRBV19 and TRBJ2-1; D not certain. The CDR3 is 15 amino acids. Germline V gives CDR1 LNHDA, CDR2 SQIVND (reference sequence). The germline V and J ends were trimmed by 3 bases and 7 bases, with 16 bases remaining between them. The CDR3 bases are TGTGCCAGTAGTATCACAATCGGCAGGCTGAATGAGCAGTTCTTC. As protein: CASSITIGRLNEQFF.

The chain combines TRBV11-2 with TRBJ1-1; the D gene is possibly TRBD1 (5 bases). This CDR3 region has 14 residues. Germline V gene data show CDR1 as SGHAT and CDR2 as FQNNGV. V lost 2 bases and J lost 5, with 12 bases in between. This CDR3 is CASSLQGRLTEAFF. CDR3 DNA sequence: TGTGCCAGCAGCTTACAGGGTCGTCTTACTGAAGCTTTCTTT.

The chain couples TRBV27 to TRBJ2-7; TRBD1 is a possible D gene (5 bases). V lost 3 bases, J lost 2 bases, and 11 bases lay in between. Germline V gene data show CDR1 as MNHEY and CDR2 as SMNVEV (reference sequence). This CDR3 has 14 amino acids. CDR3 nucleotide sequence: TGTGCCAGCAGTTTCTCAGGGATTACCTACGAGCAGTACTTC. Translated: CASSFSGITYEQYF.

The J gene is TRBJ2-7, the V gene TRBV5-1; D unresolved. Trimming removed 5 bases from V and 7 bases from J, with 22 bases in between. There are 15 residues in the CDR3. Germline lookup yields CDR1 SGHRS and CDR2 YFSETQ. CDR3 residues: CASRVDMFLRKEQYF. The CDR3 region has the DNA TGCGCCAGCAGGGTAGACATGTTTTTAAGGAAAGAGCAGTACTTC.

V is TRBV5-5 and J is TRBJ1-6; 7 nucleotides agree with TRBD1. After removal of 4 bases from V and 4 bases from J, the junction contained 8 bases not matched to a gene. The CDR3 is made up of 16 amino acids. CDR1 and CDR2 from the germline V gene are SGHKS and YYEKEE (reference sequence). As DNA, the CDR3 is TGTGCCAGCAGCGATACCGGGACAGAATATAATTCACCCCTCCACTTT. It specifies CASSDTGTEYNSPLHF.